These 14 T cell receptor beta chains came from one sample sequenced in a study of blood T cell repertoires in COVID-19. Using immunoSEQ multiplex PCR, the repertoire was profiled, and TCRdb retains in-frame clones only, with some absent. The sample has hundreds of thousands of clones, around 86% seen once. Sequenced input: PBMCs or T cells enriched from blood (not recorded which). Receptors originate from a man aged 18-30 years who had recovered from COVID-19.

This clone was found once. The chain uses TRBV24-1 and TRBJ2-3; possible D gene TRBD1, 5 bases. V shed 4 bases and J shed 1 base, with 11 bases lying between them. Germline loops: CDR1 KGHDR, CDR2 SFDVKD. The CDR3 consists of 15 residues. This CDR3 reads CATSEAGSGTDTQYF. The CDR3 bases are TGTGCCACCAGTGAGGCAGGGTCCGGCACAGATACGCAGTATTTT.

The V gene is TRBV29-1, the J gene TRBJ1-5; D not certain. This CDR3 has 13 amino acids. V lost 5 bases to trimming and J lost 3 bases, with 11 bases between them. CDR1 and CDR2 from the germline V gene are SQVTM and ANQGSEA. Here the CDR3 reads CSVSRDFNQPQHF. The DNA of the CDR3 is TGCAGCGTTTCCCGCGACTTCAATCAGCCCCAGCATTTT.

This chain links TRBV7-2 with TRBJ1-5; D remains ambiguous. Germline V gene lookup returns CDR1 SGHTA and CDR2 FQGNSA. This CDR3 is 15 amino acids long. Trimming stripped 2 bases from V and 2 bases from J, with 10 bases between. The CDR3 coding sequence is TGTGCCAGCAGCTTAACGGGTTACGGCAATCAGCCCCAGCATTTT. Translated: CASSLTGYGNQPQHF.

This rearrangement joins TRBV5-1 to TRBJ1-4; 10 bases map to TRBD1. With 5 bases clipped from V and 8 bases from J, the junction kept 6 bases outside the gene matches. The CDR3 has 14 residues. CDR1 and CDR2 (germline): SGHRS, YFSETQ. CDR3 in DNA: TGCGCCAGCAGGACAGGGGGCGCGGCGGAAAAACTGTTTTTT. Protein: CASRTGGAAEKLFF.

The rearrangement uses TRBV11-2 and TRBJ2-3; D is possibly TRBD2 (6 bases). Trimming took off 1 base at V and 3 bases at J, with 11 bases between the two ends. Looked up from germline, CDR1 is SGHAT and CDR2 is FQNNGV. The CDR3 spans 15 residues. The CDR3 loop reads CASSLGSAGTDTQYF. CDR3 in DNA: TGTGCCAGCAGCTTAGGTTCCGCGGGGACAGATACGCAGTATTTT.

This chain links TRBV7-9 with TRBJ2-4; D is possibly TRBD2 (5 bases). CDR1 and CDR2 (germline): SEHNR, FQNEAQ (reference sequence). This CDR3 region has 14 residues. V was shortened by 5 bases and J by 8 bases, with 16 bases between the two germline ends. The CDR3 loop reads CASSPGRVGYIQYF. The CDR3 DNA reads TGTGCCAGCAGCCCCGGGCGGGTCGGATACATTCAGTACTTC.

The chain has TRBV27 and TRBJ1-5; D ambiguous. The CDR3 is made up of 13 amino acids. Germline CDR1 MNHEY, CDR2 SMNVEV (reference sequence). Trimming removed 5 bases from V and 6 bases from J, with 11 bases in between. CDR3 in amino acids: CASSPFGVQPQHF. DNA for the CDR3: TGTGCCAGCAGTCCCTTCGGGGTTCAGCCCCAGCATTTT.

The genes are TRBV3-1 (or the pseudogene TRBV3-2) and TRBJ2-7; 7 bases are shared with TRBD2. With V trimmed by 2 bases and J by 1 base, 11 bases remained unmatched. The V gene's germline CDR1 is LGHDT and CDR2 YNNKEL (reference sequence). The CDR3 totals 17 residues. This CDR3 reads CASSQPGLPRGSYEQYF. The CDR3 DNA reads as TGTGCCAGCAGCCAACCTGGACTACCGCGGGGGTCCTACGAGCAGTACTTC.

The J gene is TRBJ1-2, the V gene TRBV25-1; no firm D call. The CDR3 consists of 13 residues. Germline CDR1 is MGHDK and CDR2 is SYGVNS. V lost 6 bases and J 6 bases, leaving 14 bases between the germline ends. CDR3 protein: CASSYKGSHGYTF. CDR3 sequence (DNA): TGTGCCAGCAGCTATAAAGGGAGTCATGGCTACACCTTC.

The chain couples TRBV5-4 to TRBJ2-7; the D gene is possibly TRBD2 (6 bases). The CDR3 has 15 amino acids. Germline lookup yields CDR1 SGHNT and CDR2 YYREEE (reference sequence). Trimming removed 4 bases from V and 5 bases from J, with 19 bases in between. The CDR3 spells CASSLPGVFNHEQYF. DNA for the CDR3: TGTGCCAGCAGCCTCCCGGGAGTCTTTAACCACGAGCAGTACTTC.

J is TRBJ1-2 and V is TRBV4-2; 8 positions agree with TRBD1. The length of the CDR3 is 16 residues. Germline V lookup: CDR1 LGHNA, CDR2 YNFKEQ. Trimming removed 1 base from V and 9 bases from J; junction bases left unmatched: 13. CDR3 protein: CASSQGAGQGGSSYTF. The CDR3 DNA reads TGTGCCAGCAGCCAAGGCGCTGGACAGGGTGGCAGTAGCTACACCTTC.

The chain carries TRBV11-3 and TRBJ1-1; 7 bases match TRBD1. Per germline, CDR1 SGHNT and CDR2 YENEEA. The CDR3 totals 13 residues. V was clipped by 4 bases and J by 4 bases; unmatched bases: 3. CDR3 bases: TGTGCCAGCAGCTCCAGGGGGGCCACTGAAGCTTTCTTT. Protein sequence: CASSSRGATEAFF.

This chain uses TRBV7-9 with TRBJ2-7, with D possibly being TRBD2 (6 bases). With 2 bases removed from V and 0 bases from J, the gap between germline ends came to 14 bases. Germline CDR1 SEHNR, CDR2 FQNEAQ (reference sequence). The CDR3 totals 16 residues. The CDR3 nucleotides read TGTGCCAGCAGCTTACTCGGGACTTCCAACTCCTACGAGCAGTACTTC. This translates into CASSLLGTSNSYEQYF.

This chain connects TRBV19 to TRBJ1-2, with 7 bases fitting TRBD1. V dropped 1 base and J dropped 4; count of bases not matched to a gene: 3. The CDR3 length is 14 residues. Germline V lookup: CDR1 LNHDA, CDR2 SQIVND (reference sequence). CDR3 bases: TGTGCCAGTAGTATAGGACAGGGTAGCTATGGCTACACCTTC. It specifies CASSIGQGSYGYTF.